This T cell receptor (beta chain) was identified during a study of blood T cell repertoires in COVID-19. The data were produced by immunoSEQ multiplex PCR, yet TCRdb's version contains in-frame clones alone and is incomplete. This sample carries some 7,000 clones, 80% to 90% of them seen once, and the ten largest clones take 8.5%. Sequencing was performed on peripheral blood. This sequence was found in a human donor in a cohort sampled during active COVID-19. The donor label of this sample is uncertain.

The CDR3 nucleotides read TGTGCCAGTAGTATTGGGCAGGGAACAGATACGCAGTATTTT. This codes for CASSIGQGTDTQYF. This chain uses TRBV19 with TRBJ2-3, with a possible D match to TRBD1 (5 bases). The germline gives CDR1 LNHDA, CDR2 SQIVND (reference sequence). The CDR3 loop spans 14 amino acids. Trimming cost V 3 bases and J 3 bases, with 10 bases left between them.